These 24 T cell receptor beta chains were sequenced from one sample in a study of Ad26.COV2.S vaccination and SARS-CoV-2 variants. Sample treatment: over 15 received Ad26.COV2.S at low or high dose, single or two shots; 5 received placebo; per-sample allocation not given. Collection of samples fell on day 63 after the first vaccine or placebo injection. Repertoires were generated with immunoSEQ multiplex PCR, while TCRdb's copy carries only in-frame clones and drops some. The table lists 400,000 to 450,000 clones, 75% to 95% of them singletons. This material consisted of peripheral blood, taken in a trial of Ad26.COV2.S vaccine versus placebo. The source is a person between 18 and 59 years old who received the Ad26.COV2.S COVID-19 vaccine or a placebo.

The J gene is TRBJ2-2, the V gene TRBV5-4; D remains unclear. The CDR3 is made up of 14 amino acids. Trimming removed 2 bases at V and 2 bases at J, with 7 bases between. Germline CDR1 reads SGHNT; CDR2 reads YYREEE (reference sequence). The CDR3 loop is CASSLVGNTGELFF. CDR3 sequence (DNA): TGTGCCAGCAGCTTAGTGGGAAACACCGGGGAGCTGTTTTTT.

The chain links TRBV24-1 to TRBJ2-1; a weak D match, TRBD2 (6 bases). V lost 0 bases, J lost 5 bases, and 10 bases lay in between. Per the germline V gene, CDR1 is KGHDR and CDR2 is SFDVKD. The CDR3 runs 15 residues. DNA of the CDR3: TGTGCCACCAGTGATTTGACGGGAGTGAACAATGAGCAGTTCTTC. It translates to CATSDLTGVNNEQFF.

V and J are TRBV7-9 and TRBJ2-3, with 12 nucleotides matching TRBD2. Germline V gene lookup returns CDR1 SEHNR and CDR2 FQNEAQ (reference sequence). CDR3 length: 16 residues. After removal of 6 bases from V and 4 bases from J, the junction contained 8 bases not matched to a gene. The CDR3 coding sequence is TGTGCCAGCAGTCCCTGGACTAGCGGGATGCCAGATACGCAGTATTTT. Its translation: CASSPWTSGMPDTQYF.

The chain links TRBV2 to TRBJ2-2, with 7 bases matching TRBD2. The CDR3 loop spans 15 amino acids. Germline CDR1 SNHLY, CDR2 FYNNEI. Germline trimming cut 4 bases from V and 1 base from J; bases unmatched to any gene: 3. The CDR3 region has the DNA TGTGCCAGCAGTGGAGCTAGCGGGAACACCGGGGAGCTGTTTTTT. Amino acids: CASSGASGNTGELFF. The full variable domain, its missing parts supplied by reference TRBV2 and TRBJ2-2, is EPEVTQTPSHQVTQMGQEVILRCVPISNHLYFYWYRQILGQKVEFLVSFYNNEISEKSEIFDDQFSVERPDGSNFTLKIRSTKLEDSAMYFCASSGASGNTGELFFGEGSRLTVL.

This clone was detected only once. The chain recombines TRBV12-3 or TRBV12-4 with TRBJ1-6; the D gene is possibly TRBD1 (5 bases). Trimming removed 6 bases from V and 10 bases from J, with 13 bases in between. CDR3 size: 13 residues. For the CDR3, the DNA is TGTGCCAGCAGCCAGGGAGAAAACTCACCCCTCCACTTT. It codes for CASSQGENSPLHF.

The V and J genes are TRBV19 and TRBJ2-1, with D unresolved. Trimming left V 3 bases short and J 7 bases short, with 16 bases between. Per germline, CDR1 LNHDA and CDR2 SQIVND (reference sequence). This CDR3 comprises 15 residues. The CDR3 is CASSIVAHPDNEQFF. The CDR3 DNA is TGTGCCAGTAGTATTGTAGCCCACCCTGATAATGAGCAGTTCTTC.

This chain uses TRBV5-1 with TRBJ1-1, with D hard to call. V was trimmed by 0 bases and J by 6 bases, leaving 9 bases between them. CDR1 and CDR2 from the germline V gene are SGHRS and YFSETQ. The CDR3 has 13 amino acids. This CDR3 is CASSLAGVSEAFF. Written as DNA, the CDR3 is TGCGCCAGCAGCTTGGCCGGGGTATCTGAAGCTTTCTTT.

The rearrangement uses TRBV6-2 or TRBV6-3 and TRBJ2-6; D is unclear. CDR1 is MNHEY and CDR2 is SVGEGT in the germline V gene. Trimming took 2 bases from V and 0 from J, leaving 8 bases between them. This CDR3 has 16 amino acids. The CDR3 DNA reads TGTGCCAGCAGTTACCCCTCGATCTCTGGGGCCAACGTCCTGACTTTC. Translation: CASSYPSISGANVLTF.

This clone was found once. V and J are TRBV10-3 and TRBJ1-1; weak D call: TRBD1 (6 bases). The CDR3 covers 14 residues. Germline V gene lookup returns CDR1 ENHRY and CDR2 SYGVKD. The V and J ends lost 4 bases and 1 base respectively, with 10 bases between them. CDR3 amino acids: CAISVGTTNTEAFF. DNA for the CDR3: TGTGCCATCAGTGTAGGGACAACGAACACTGAAGCTTTCTTT.

CDR3 in amino acids: CASTRRNGNQPQHF. Here the CDR3 DNA reads TGTGCCAGCACCCGGAGGAATGGCAATCAGCCCCAGCATTTT. This chain joins TRBV2 and TRBJ1-5; D is undetermined. This CDR3 is built from 14 residues. The germline V gene has CDR1 SNHLY and CDR2 FYNNEI. The V and J ends lost 7 bases and 2 bases respectively, with 12 bases between them.

This chain connects TRBV28 to TRBJ1-1, with D unresolved. The CDR3 is 16 amino acids. The germline V gene has CDR1 MDHEN and CDR2 SYDVKM. V was pared by 7 bases and J by 0 bases, with 18 bases between. The CDR3 nucleotides read TGTGCCAGCACCCCCCTAGTGGTTCAGATGAACACTGAAGCTTTCTTT. Translation gives CASTPLVVQMNTEAFF.

The genes are TRBV10-1 and TRBJ2-7; no clear D. Trimming stripped 7 bases from V and 6 bases from J, with 13 bases between. This CDR3 has 12 amino acids. In germline, CDR1 is WNHNN, CDR2 SYGVQD (reference sequence). The chain's CDR3 is CASTGMNGEQYF. For the CDR3, the DNA is TGCGCCAGCACTGGAATGAATGGCGAGCAGTACTTC.

This rearrangement joins TRBV7-9 to TRBJ2-7, with D unresolved. The CDR3 contains 11 residues. The V and J ends lost 3 bases and 4 bases respectively, with 4 bases between them. CDR1 SEHNR and CDR2 FQNEAQ come from the germline V gene (reference sequence). This chain's CDR3 is CASSFEYEQYF. In DNA form, the CDR3 reads TGTGCCAGCAGCTTCGAGTACGAGCAGTACTTC.

V gene TRBV4-1 combines with J gene TRBJ2-7; 10 bases fit TRBD1. The J segment lost 4 bases and the V segment lost 4 bases, leaving 7 bases of the junction unmatched. Germline V gene sequence: CDR1 MGHRA, CDR2 YSYEKL. The CDR3 spans 15 residues. The CDR3 protein is CASSPGQGPSYEQYF. The CDR3 DNA follows: TGCGCCAGCAGCCCGGGACAGGGGCCCAGTTACGAGCAGTACTTC.

This chain joins TRBV4-1 and TRBJ2-5, with D unresolved. Germline CDR1 MGHRA, CDR2 YSYEKL. CDR3 length: 16 residues. Trimming pared 0 bases from V and 0 bases from J, leaving 11 bases between. The CDR3 is CASSQDRSVYQETQYF. CDR3 nucleotide sequence: TGCGCCAGCAGCCAAGATCGGTCCGTATACCAAGAGACCCAGTACTTC.

The chain joins TRBV24-1 to TRBJ2-1; 14 bases match TRBD2. The CDR3 has 17 amino acids. V shed 3 bases, J shed 5 bases, and the junction held 5 bases outside the gene matches. The germline gives CDR1 KGHDR, CDR2 SFDVKD. CDR3 residues: CATSDEGLAGVHNEQFF. CDR3 sequence (DNA): TGTGCCACCAGTGATGAGGGACTAGCGGGAGTCCACAATGAGCAGTTCTTC.

This clone was detected a few times. The chain combines TRBV7-2 with TRBJ2-7, with D possibly being TRBD2 (6 bases). The CDR3 is made up of 17 amino acids. The V gene lost 1 base and the J gene lost 2 bases, with 18 bases spanning the gap. Germline loops: CDR1 SGHTA, CDR2 FQGNSA. In DNA form, the CDR3 reads TGTGCCAGCAGCTTAGTAGCTAGCGCCTATCGCCCCTACGAGCAGTACTTC. Translated: CASSLVASAYRPYEQYF.

This clone has a single count. V gene TRBV11-2 combines with J gene TRBJ2-7, with D uncertain. Germline V lookup: CDR1 SGHAT, CDR2 FQNNGV. The CDR3 is 16 residues long. V shed 1 base and J shed 0 bases, with 13 bases lying between them. The CDR3 sequence: CASSLGHSATSYEQYF. The DNA for the CDR3 is TGTGCCAGCAGCTTAGGGCACTCGGCAACCTCCTACGAGCAGTACTTC.

The chain carries TRBV5-6 and TRBJ1-1; unclear D gene. The CDR3 consists of 14 residues. CDR1 SGHDT and CDR2 YYEEEE come from the germline V gene. V lost 0 bases and J 1 base, leaving 7 bases between the germline ends. The CDR3 DNA is TGTGCCAGCAGCTTGGATCAGCCGAACACTGAAGCTTTCTTT. Its translation: CASSLDQPNTEAFF.

The chain is built from TRBV6-1 and TRBJ1-5, with D tentatively TRBD1 (5 bases). The CDR3 spans 16 residues. The germline gives CDR1 MNHNS, CDR2 SASEGT. The V end was cut by 3 bases, the J end by 0 bases, with 12 bases between. CDR3 coding DNA: TGTGCCAGCAGTGAGGGCAGGGAATATAGCAATCAGCCCCAGCATTTT. Translation: CASSEGREYSNQPQHF.

This sequence joins TRBV7-9 and TRBJ1-2; a weak D match, TRBD1 (6 bases). The CDR3 runs to 14 residues. The V end lost 5 bases, the J end lost 5 bases, and 15 bases lay between the germline ends. In germline, CDR1 is SEHNR, CDR2 FQNEAQ (reference sequence). The CDR3 nucleotides are TGTGCCAGCAGCCAGGGGACAACTCCTTATGGCTACACCTTC. Residues: CASSQGTTPYGYTF. Full variable domain (missing parts from reference TRBV7-9 and TRBJ1-2): DTGVSQNPRHKITKRGQNVTFRCDPISEHNRLYWYRQTLGQGPEFLTYFQNEAQLEKSRLLSDRFSAERPKGSFSTLEIQRTEQGDSAMYLCASSQGTTPYGYTFGSGTRLTVV.

This clone was observed a single time. This chain uses TRBV7-2 with TRBJ2-5; 8 bases are a match to TRBD1. The J segment lost 8 bases and the V segment lost 2 bases, leaving 7 bases of the junction unmatched. The germline CDR1 and CDR2 sequences are SGHTA and FQGNSA. The CDR3 length is 14 residues. The CDR3 DNA follows: TGTGCCAGCAGCTTAAGGGACAGGACCCAAACCCAGTACTTC. It yields the protein CASSLRDRTQTQYF.

V usage is TRBV29-1 and J usage is TRBJ1-2, with TRBD1 as a possible D gene (5 bases). The CDR3 loop spans 13 amino acids. Germline values: CDR1 SQVTM, CDR2 ANQGSEA. V lost 7 bases and J 2 bases, leaving 14 bases between the germline ends. The CDR3, as DNA: TGCAGCGCCGTCGGGGGGACGAACTATGGCTACACCTTC. Protein sequence: CSAVGGTNYGYTF.

The gene calls are TRBV5-1 and TRBJ1-4, with D possibly TRBD1 on 5 matching bases. The CDR3 contains 13 residues. CDR1 SGHRS and CDR2 YFSETQ come from the germline V gene. V was shortened by 2 bases and J by 8 bases, with 10 bases between the two germline ends. CDR3 sequence reads: CASSLQDGEKLFF. CDR3 DNA sequence: TGCGCCAGCAGCTTACAGGATGGGGAAAAACTGTTTTTT.